The 2 T cell receptor beta chains presented below share a single source sample, sequenced in a study of blood T cell repertoires in COVID-19. The method was immunoSEQ multiplex PCR; TCRdb's version includes in-frame clones alone and lacks a portion of them. This sample yields about 44,000 clones, of which 87% are seen a single time; approximately 20% belongs to the top ten. Sequences were obtained from peripheral blood. These receptors were collected from a woman of 80 years or more in a cohort sampled during active or convalescent COVID-19.

V is TRBV5-1 and J is TRBJ2-3; 7 bases fit TRBD2. CDR3 length equals 17 residues. J lost 2 bases, V lost 4 bases, and 13 bases had no gene match. Germline V lookup: CDR1 SGHRS, CDR2 YFSETQ. CDR3 amino acids: CASSLYLTSANTDTQYF. The CDR3 bases are TGCGCCAGCAGCCTTTACCTCACTAGCGCGAACACAGATACGCAGTATTTT.

This clone was seen a single time. The rearrangement uses TRBV3-1 (or the pseudogene TRBV3-2) and TRBJ2-7, with 7 bases lining up with TRBD1. From germline, CDR1 is LGHDT and CDR2 YNNKEL (reference sequence). The V segment lost 4 bases and the J segment 2 bases; nucleotides outside the gene matches: 5. There are 14 residues in the CDR3. CDR3 in amino acids: CASSPRQGTYEQYF. CDR3 nucleotides: TGTGCCAGCAGCCCTCGACAGGGAACCTACGAGCAGTACTTC.